This T cell receptor beta chain was recovered during a study of post-analysis software for immune sequencing data. cDNA libraries for TCR beta contained unique molecular identifiers. T cells, roughly 0.95 to 10 million of them, yielded roughly 470,000 cDNA molecules. TCRdb reprocessed the PCR reads via MiXCR and lists one record per CDR3 protein. The sample consists of about 460,000 distinct CDR3 sequences, around 40% of them appearing once. Sequenced material: blood. This sequence was found in a girl between 5 and 17 years old with multiple sclerosis.

The CDR3 loop reads CSARDGEAPGLYEQYF. The DNA of the CDR3 is TGCAGTGCTAGAGATGGCGAGGCACCAGGCCTCTACGAGCAGTACTTC. The J gene is TRBJ2-5, the V gene TRBV20-1; D unresolved. The J call may not be correct, given that the DNA end is closer to TRBJ2-7. CDR3 size: 16 residues. Germline V gene lookup returns CDR1 DFQATT and CDR2 SNEGSKA (reference sequence).